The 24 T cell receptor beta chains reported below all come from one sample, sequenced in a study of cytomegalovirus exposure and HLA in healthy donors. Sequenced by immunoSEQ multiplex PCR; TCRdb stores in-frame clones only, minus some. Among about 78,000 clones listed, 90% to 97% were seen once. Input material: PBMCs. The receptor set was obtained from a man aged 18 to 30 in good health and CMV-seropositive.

The CDR3 spells CASSPGQGAYNEQFF. The CDR3 DNA follows: TGCGCCAGCAGCCCGGGACAGGGGGCCTACAATGAGCAGTTCTTC. V gene TRBV5-1 combines with J gene TRBJ2-1; TRBD1 aligns across 11 bases. This CDR3 comprises 15 residues. Trimming at V came to 4 bases and at J to 2 bases, leaving 2 bases not matched to a gene. The germline gives CDR1 SGHRS, CDR2 YFSETQ.

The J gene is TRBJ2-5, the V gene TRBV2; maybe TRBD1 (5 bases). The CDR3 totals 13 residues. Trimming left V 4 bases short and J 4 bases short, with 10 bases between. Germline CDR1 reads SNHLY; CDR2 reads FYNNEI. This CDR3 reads CASSAGFTETQYF. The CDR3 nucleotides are TGTGCCAGCAGTGCAGGGTTTACAGAGACCCAGTACTTC. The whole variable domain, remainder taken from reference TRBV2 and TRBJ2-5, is EPEVTQTPSHQVTQMGQEVILRCVPISNHLYFYWYRQILGQKVEFLVSFYNNEISEKSEIFDDQFSVERPDGSNFTLKIRSTKLEDSAMYFCASSAGFTETQYFGPGTRLLVL.

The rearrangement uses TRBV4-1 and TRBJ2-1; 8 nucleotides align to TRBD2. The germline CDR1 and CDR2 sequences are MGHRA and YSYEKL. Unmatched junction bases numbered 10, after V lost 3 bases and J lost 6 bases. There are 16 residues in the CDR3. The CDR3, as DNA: TGCGCCAGCAGCCACATCCCCAAGCGGGAGTTCAATGAGCAGTTCTTC. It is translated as CASSHIPKREFNEQFF.

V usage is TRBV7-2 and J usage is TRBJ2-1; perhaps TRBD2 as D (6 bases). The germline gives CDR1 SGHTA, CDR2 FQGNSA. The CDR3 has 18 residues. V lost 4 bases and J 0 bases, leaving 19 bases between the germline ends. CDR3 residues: CASSSPNVAVSSYNEQFF. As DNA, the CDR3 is TGTGCCAGCAGCTCTCCGAACGTAGCGGTAAGCTCCTACAATGAGCAGTTCTTC.

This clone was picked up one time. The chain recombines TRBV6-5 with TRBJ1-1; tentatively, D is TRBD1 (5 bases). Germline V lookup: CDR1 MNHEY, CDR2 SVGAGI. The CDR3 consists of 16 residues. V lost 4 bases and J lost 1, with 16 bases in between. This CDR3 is CASSLWEGLRNTEAFF. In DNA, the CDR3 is TGTGCCAGCAGTTTATGGGAGGGGCTTCGGAACACTGAAGCTTTCTTT.

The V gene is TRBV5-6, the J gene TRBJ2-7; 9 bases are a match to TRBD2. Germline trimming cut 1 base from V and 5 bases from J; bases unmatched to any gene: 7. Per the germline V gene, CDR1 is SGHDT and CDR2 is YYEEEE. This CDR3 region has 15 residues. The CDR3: CASSLPSGILNEQYF. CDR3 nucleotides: TGTGCCAGCAGCTTGCCTAGCGGGATCCTCAACGAGCAGTACTTC.

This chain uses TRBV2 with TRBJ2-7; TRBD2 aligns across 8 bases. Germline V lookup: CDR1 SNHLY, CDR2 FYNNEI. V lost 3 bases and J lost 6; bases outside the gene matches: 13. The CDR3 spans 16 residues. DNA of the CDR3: TGTGCCAGCAGTGATCCGCGCAGGACTAGCAACAGCGAGCAGTACTTC. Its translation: CASSDPRRTSNSEQYF.

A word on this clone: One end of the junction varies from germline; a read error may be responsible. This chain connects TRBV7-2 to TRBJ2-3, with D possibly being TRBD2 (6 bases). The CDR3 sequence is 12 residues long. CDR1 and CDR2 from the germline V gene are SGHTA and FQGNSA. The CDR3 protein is CASSFPGDPQYF. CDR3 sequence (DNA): TGTGCCAGCAGCTTTCCGGGAGATCCGCAGTATTTT. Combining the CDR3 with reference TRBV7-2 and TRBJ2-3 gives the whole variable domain GAGVSQSPSNKVTEKGKDVELRCDPISGHTALYWYRQSLGQGLEFLIYFQGNSAPDKSGLPSDRFSAERTGGSVSTLTIQRTQQEDSAVYLCASSFPGDPQYFGPGTRLTVL.

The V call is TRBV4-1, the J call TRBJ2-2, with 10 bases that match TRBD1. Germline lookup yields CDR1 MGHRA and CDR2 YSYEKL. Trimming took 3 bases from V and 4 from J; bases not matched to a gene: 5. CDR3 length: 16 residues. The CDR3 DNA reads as TGCGCCAGCAGCCACGCCCGGACAGGGGGCACCGGGGAGCTGTTTTTT. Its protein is CASSHARTGGTGELFF.

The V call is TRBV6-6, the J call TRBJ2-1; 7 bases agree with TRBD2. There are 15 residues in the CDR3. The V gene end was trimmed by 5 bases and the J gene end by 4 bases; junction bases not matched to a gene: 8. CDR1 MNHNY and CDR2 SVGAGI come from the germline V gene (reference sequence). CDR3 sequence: CASSRTSAEYNEQFF. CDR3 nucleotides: TGTGCCAGCAGTCGGACTAGTGCGGAGTACAATGAGCAGTTCTTC.

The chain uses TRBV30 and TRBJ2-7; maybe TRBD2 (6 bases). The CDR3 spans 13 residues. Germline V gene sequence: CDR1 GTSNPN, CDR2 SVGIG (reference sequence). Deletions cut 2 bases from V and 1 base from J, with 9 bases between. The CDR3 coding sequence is TGTGCCTGGAGTATGGGACTTTCCTACGAGCAGTACTTC. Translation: CAWSMGLSYEQYF.

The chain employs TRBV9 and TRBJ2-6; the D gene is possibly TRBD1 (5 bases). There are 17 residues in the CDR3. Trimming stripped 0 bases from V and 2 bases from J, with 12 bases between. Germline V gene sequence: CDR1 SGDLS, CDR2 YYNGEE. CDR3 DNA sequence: TGTGCCAGCAGCGTAGGGCAAGCAGGGACTGGGGCCAACGTCCTGACTTTC. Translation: CASSVGQAGTGANVLTF.

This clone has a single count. CDR3 sequence: CASSPTLQGYQPQHF. The DNA of the CDR3 is TGTGCCAGCAGTCCCACACTACAGGGTTATCAGCCCCAGCATTTT. The rearrangement links TRBV27 to TRBJ1-5; D is perhaps TRBD1 (6 bases). The CDR3 covers 15 residues. V lost 5 bases and J 5 bases, leaving 16 bases between the germline ends. Germline CDR1 and CDR2: MNHEY and SMNVEV (reference sequence).

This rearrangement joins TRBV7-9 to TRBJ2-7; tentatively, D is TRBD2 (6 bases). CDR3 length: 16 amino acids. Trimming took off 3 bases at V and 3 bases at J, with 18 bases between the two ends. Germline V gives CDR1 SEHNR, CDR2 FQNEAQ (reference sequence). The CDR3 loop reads CASSFRPHGAGYEQYF. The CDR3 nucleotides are TGTGCCAGCAGCTTTCGGCCACACGGAGCGGGCTACGAGCAGTACTTC.

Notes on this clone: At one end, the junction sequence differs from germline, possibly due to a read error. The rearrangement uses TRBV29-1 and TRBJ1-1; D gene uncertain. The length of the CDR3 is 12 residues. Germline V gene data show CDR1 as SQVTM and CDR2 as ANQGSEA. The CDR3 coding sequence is TGCAGCGTCGAAGACGGTGGCACTGAAGCTTTCTTT. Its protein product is CSVEDGGTEAFF.

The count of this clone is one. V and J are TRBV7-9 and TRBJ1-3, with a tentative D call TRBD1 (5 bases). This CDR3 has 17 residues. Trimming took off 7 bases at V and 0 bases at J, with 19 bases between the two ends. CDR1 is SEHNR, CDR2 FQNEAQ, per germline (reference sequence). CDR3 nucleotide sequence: TGTGCCAGCACCTCTTATAGGACACTGAGCTCTGGAAACACCATATATTTT. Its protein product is CASTSYRTLSSGNTIYF.

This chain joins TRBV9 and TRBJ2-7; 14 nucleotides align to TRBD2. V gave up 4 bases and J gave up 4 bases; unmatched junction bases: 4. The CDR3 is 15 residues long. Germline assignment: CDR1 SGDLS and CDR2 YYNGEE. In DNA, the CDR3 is TGTGCCAGCAGCCGACTAGCGGGAGGGTTTTACGAGCAGTACTTC. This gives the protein CASSRLAGGFYEQYF.

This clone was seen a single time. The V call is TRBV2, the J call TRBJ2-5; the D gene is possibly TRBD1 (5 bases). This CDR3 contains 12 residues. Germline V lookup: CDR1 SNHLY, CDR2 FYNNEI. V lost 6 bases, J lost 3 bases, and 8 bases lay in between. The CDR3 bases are TGTGCCAGCAGGGCAGGGAAAGAGACCCAGTACTTC. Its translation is CASRAGKETQYF.

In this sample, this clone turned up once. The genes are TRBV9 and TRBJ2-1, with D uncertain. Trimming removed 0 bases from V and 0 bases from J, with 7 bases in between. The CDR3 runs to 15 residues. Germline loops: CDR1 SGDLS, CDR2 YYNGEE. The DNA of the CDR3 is TGTGCCAGCAGCGTAGACGGTCGCTCCTACAATGAGCAGTTCTTC. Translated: CASSVDGRSYNEQFF.

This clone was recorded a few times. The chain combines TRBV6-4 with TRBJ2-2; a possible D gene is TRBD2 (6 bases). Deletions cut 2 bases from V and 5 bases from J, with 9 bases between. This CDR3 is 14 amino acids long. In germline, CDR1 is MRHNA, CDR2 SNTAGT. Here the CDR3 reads CASSDNGGTGELFF. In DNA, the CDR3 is TGTGCCAGCAGTGACAATGGGGGGACCGGGGAGCTGTTTTTT.

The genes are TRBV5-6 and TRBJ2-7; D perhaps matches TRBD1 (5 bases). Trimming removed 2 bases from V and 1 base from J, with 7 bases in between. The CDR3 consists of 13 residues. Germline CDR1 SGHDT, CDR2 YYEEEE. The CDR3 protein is CASSFQGSYEQYF. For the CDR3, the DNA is TGTGCCAGCAGCTTTCAGGGTTCCTACGAGCAGTACTTC.

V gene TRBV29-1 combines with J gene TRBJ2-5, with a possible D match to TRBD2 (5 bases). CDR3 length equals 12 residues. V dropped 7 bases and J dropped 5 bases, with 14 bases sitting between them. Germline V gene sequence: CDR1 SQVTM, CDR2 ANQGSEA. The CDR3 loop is CSAGREVETQYF. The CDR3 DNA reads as TGCAGCGCGGGAAGGGAAGTGGAGACCCAGTACTTC.

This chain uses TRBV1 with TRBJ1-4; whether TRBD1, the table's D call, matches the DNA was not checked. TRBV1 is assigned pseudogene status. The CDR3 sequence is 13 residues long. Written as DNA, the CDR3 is TGCACCCGACAGGGGGCAACTAATGAAAAACTGTTTTTT. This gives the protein CTRQGATNEKLFF.

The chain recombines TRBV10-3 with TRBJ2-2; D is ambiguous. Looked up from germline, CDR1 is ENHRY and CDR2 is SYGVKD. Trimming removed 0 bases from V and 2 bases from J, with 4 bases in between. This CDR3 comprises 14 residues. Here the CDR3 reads CAISESRNTGELFF. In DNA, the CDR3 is TGTGCCATCAGTGAGTCGCGAAACACCGGGGAGCTGTTTTTT.